What follows are 5 T cell receptor beta chains derived from one specimen sequenced in a study of CD8 T cells in Susac syndrome. An amount of RNA that ranged from about 0.45 to 1 ug was reverse transcribed with random hexamers. TCRdb fed the immunoSEQ multiplex PCR reads into MiXCR, producing one record per CDR3 protein. The profile shows some 300,000 distinct CDR3 sequences, 70% to 90% of them singletons. What was sequenced was CD8+ T cells from PBMCs. The receptors stem from a human donor with multiple sclerosis.

The genes are TRBV6-2 or TRBV6-3 and TRBJ2-5; no reliable D call. From germline, CDR1 is MNHEY and CDR2 SVGEGT. With 4 bases removed from V and 1 base from J, the gap between germline ends came to 7 bases. The CDR3 sequence is 13 residues long. The CDR3 nucleotides read TGTGCCAGCAGTTTGTGGTCCCAAGAGACCCAGTACTTC. Protein product: CASSLWSQETQYF.

The chain has TRBV29-1 and TRBJ2-7; 13 bases match TRBD2. The V gene end was trimmed by 0 bases and the J gene end by 2 bases; junction bases not matched to a gene: 4. This CDR3 region has 16 residues. The V gene's germline CDR1 is SQVTM and CDR2 ANQGSEA. This CDR3 reads CSVEEGTSGIPYEQYF. CDR3 nucleotides: TGCAGCGTTGAAGAGGGGACTAGCGGGATCCCCTACGAGCAGTACTTC.

The J gene is TRBJ2-7, the V gene TRBV20-1; 11 bases are a match to TRBD2. This CDR3 has 14 amino acids. CDR1 and CDR2 (germline): DFQATT, SNEGSKA (reference sequence). V shed 1 base, J shed 5 bases, and the junction held 4 bases outside the gene matches. The chain's CDR3 is CSARGLAGNDEQYF. CDR3 coding DNA: TGCAGTGCTAGAGGACTAGCGGGAAATGACGAGCAGTACTTC.

The gene calls are TRBV29-1 and TRBJ2-1; the match to TRBD1 covers 8 bases. The CDR3 length is 13 residues. CDR1 SQVTM and CDR2 ANQGSEA come from the germline V gene. Trimming took 3 bases from V and 4 from J; bases not matched to a gene: 2. The DNA for the CDR3 is TGCAGCGTTGAGACAGGGGCTTACAATGAGCAGTTCTTC. This sequence encodes CSVETGAYNEQFF.

The chain uses TRBV9 and TRBJ2-1, with 7 bases aligning to TRBD1. V lost 4 bases and J lost 8; bases outside the gene matches: 12. CDR3 size: 15 residues. Germline values: CDR1 SGDLS, CDR2 YYNGEE. Written as DNA, the CDR3 is TGTGCCAGCAGCCCTTCGGGACAGCTACTCGATGAGCAGTTCTTC. Translation: CASSPSGQLLDEQFF.